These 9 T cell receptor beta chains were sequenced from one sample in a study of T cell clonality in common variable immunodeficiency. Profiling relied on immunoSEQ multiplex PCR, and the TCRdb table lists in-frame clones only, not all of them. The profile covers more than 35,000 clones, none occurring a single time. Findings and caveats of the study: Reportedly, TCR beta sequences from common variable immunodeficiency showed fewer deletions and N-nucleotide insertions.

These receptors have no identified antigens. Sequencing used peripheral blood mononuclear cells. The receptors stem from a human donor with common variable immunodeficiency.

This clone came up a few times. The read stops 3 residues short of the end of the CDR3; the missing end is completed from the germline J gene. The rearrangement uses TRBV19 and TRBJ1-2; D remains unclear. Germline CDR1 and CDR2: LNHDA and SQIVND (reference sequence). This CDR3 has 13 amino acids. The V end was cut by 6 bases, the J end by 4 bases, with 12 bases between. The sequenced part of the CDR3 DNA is TGTGCCAGTAGCCCCGCGGGGAGCTATGGC. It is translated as CASSPAGSYG. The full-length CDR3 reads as CASSPAGSYGYTF.

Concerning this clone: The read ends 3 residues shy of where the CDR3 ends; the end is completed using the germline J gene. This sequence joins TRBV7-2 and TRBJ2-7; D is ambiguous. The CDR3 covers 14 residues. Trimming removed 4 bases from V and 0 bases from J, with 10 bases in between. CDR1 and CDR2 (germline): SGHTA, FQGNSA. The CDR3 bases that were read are TGTGCCAGCAGCTCTGACTCAGTCTCCTACGAG. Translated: CASSSDSVSYE. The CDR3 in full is CASSSDSVSYEQYF.

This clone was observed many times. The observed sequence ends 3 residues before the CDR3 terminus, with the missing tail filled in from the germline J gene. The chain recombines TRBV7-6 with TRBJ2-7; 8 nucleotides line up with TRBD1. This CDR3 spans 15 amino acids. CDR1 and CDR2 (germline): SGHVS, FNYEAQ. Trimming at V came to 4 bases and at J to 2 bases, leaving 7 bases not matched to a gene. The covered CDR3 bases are TGTGCCAGCAGCTCAAAAGGGGGACAGGCCTACGAG. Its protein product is CASSSKGGQAYE. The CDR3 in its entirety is CASSSKGGQAYEQYF.

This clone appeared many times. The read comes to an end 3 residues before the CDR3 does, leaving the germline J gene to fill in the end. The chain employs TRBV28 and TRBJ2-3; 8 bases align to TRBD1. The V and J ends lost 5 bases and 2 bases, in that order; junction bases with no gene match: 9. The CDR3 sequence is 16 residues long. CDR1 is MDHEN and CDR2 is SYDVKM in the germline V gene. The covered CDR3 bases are TGTGCCAGCAGTCCCGGGACAGGTTGGACCACAGATACG. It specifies CASSPGTGWTTDT. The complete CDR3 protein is CASSPGTGWTTDTQYF.

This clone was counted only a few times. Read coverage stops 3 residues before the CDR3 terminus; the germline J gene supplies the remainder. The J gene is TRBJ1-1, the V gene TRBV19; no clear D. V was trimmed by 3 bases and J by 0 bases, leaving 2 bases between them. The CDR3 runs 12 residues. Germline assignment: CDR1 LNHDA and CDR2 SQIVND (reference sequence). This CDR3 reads CASSIVNTEAFF. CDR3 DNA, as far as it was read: TGTGCCAGTAGTATCGTGAACACTGAA.

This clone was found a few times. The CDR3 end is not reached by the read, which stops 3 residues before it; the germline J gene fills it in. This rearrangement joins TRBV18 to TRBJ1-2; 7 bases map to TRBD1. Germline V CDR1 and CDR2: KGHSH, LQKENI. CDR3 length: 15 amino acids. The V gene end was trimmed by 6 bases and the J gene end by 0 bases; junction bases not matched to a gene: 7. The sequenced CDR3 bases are TGTGCCAGCTCGCCGGGACAGTCCTCTAACTATGGC. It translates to CASSPGQSSNYG. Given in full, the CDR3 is CASSPGQSSNYGYTF.

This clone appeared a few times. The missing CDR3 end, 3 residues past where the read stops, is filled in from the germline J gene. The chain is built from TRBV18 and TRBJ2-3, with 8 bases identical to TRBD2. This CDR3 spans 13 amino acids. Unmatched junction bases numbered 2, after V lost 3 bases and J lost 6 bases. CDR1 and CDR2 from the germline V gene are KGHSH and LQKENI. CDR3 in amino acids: CASSPSGSDTQYF. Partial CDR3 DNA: TGTGCCAGCTCACCGAGCGGGAGTGATACG.

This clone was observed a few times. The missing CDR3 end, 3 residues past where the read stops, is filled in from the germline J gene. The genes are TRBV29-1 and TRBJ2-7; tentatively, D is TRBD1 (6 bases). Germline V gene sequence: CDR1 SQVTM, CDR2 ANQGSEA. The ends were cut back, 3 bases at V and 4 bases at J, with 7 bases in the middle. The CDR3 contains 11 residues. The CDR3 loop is CSVDRGYEQYF. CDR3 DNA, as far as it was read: TGCAGCGTTGATAGGGGGTACGAG.

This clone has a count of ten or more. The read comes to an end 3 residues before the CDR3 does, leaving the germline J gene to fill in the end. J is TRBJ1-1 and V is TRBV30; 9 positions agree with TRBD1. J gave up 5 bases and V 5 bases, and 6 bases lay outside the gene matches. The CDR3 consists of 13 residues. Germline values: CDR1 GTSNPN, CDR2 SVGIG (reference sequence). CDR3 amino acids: CAWGDRVETEAFF. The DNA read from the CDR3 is TGTGCCTGGGGGGACAGGGTGGAAACTGAA.